The entry below gives a single TCR beta chain sequence along with its context. This sample is part of a study of blood T cell repertoires in COVID-19. Study as a whole: COVID-19 samples from acute and convalescent phases originated in the United States, Italy and Spain. T cells, B-cell-depleted T cells, or PBMCs provided the cDNA or gDNA that served as material.

Authors' analysis steps: Using reference gene primer amplification, nucleated cell counts were estimated. Clones were sequenced by immunoSEQ multiplex PCR, and TCRdb holds only the in-frame ones, with some missing. That table furnishes V, J and clone size, whereas the DNA furnished D and trimming. The sample consists of about 42,000 clones, over 75% of them appearing once. The CDR3 is 14 amino acids. Trimming took off 4 bases at V and 2 bases at J, with 10 bases between the two ends. CDR1 and CDR2 (germline): SGHDT, YYEEEE. Sequencing input: peripheral blood. The V gene is TRBV5-6, the J gene TRBJ2-1, with D possibly being TRBD2 (6 bases). This receptor was identified in a man aged 25-45 years with active or convalescent COVID-19. The CDR3 reads CASSPRTTYNEQFF. The CDR3 region has the DNA TGTGCCAGCAGCCCTCGGACTACCTACAATGAGCAGTTCTTC.